The 7 T cell receptor beta chains given below trace back to one sample, sequenced in a study of blood T cell repertoires in COVID-19. Generated by immunoSEQ multiplex PCR, the TCRdb table keeps only in-frame clones and is missing some. The sample lists a few hundred thousand clones, under 90% occurring once. The sequencing sample was made of PBMCs or T cells enriched from blood (not recorded which). These TCRs come from a woman between 25 and 40 years old who had recovered from COVID-19.

The chain employs TRBV19 and TRBJ1-5, with D unclear. Trimming shortened V by 2 bases and J by 7 bases, and 6 bases separated the two germline ends. Germline values: CDR1 LNHDA, CDR2 SQIVND (reference sequence). This CDR3 is built from 12 residues. CDR3 sequence: CASSIRGQPQHF. Here the CDR3 DNA reads TGTGCCAGTAGTATAAGAGGGCAGCCCCAGCATTTT.

V is TRBV27 and J is TRBJ2-2; 11 positions agree with TRBD2. The CDR3 runs to 17 residues. V lost 7 bases and J lost 2; bases outside the gene matches: 9. Per the germline V gene, CDR1 is MNHEY and CDR2 is SMNVEV (reference sequence). The CDR3 sequence is CASKSPSGGFNTGELFF. For the CDR3, the DNA is TGTGCCAGCAAAAGTCCTAGCGGGGGGTTTAACACCGGGGAGCTGTTTTTT.

Of note for this clone: Within the sample, other DNA sequences also encode this same CDR3. The rearrangement uses TRBV6-5 and TRBJ1-2; the match to TRBD1 covers 7 bases. Looked up from germline, CDR1 is MNHEY and CDR2 is SVGAGI. CDR3 size: 14 residues. V shed 6 bases and J 2 bases; nucleotides not matched to a gene: 6. The CDR3 loop reads CASSRDRGNYGYTF. The CDR3, as DNA: TGTGCCAGCAGCCGGGACAGAGGGAACTATGGCTACACCTTC.

V usage is TRBV30 and J usage is TRBJ2-7; perhaps TRBD1 as D (5 bases). The CDR3 has 13 residues. In germline, CDR1 is GTSNPN, CDR2 SVGIG (reference sequence). The V end lost 3 bases, the J end lost 0 bases, and 9 bases lay between the germline ends. The CDR3 coding sequence is TGTGCCTGGAGCAGTCAGGGCTCCTACGAGCAGTACTTC. This encodes CAWSSQGSYEQYF. The whole variable domain, remainder taken from reference TRBV30 and TRBJ2-7, is SQTIHQWPATLVQPVGSPLSLECTVEGTSNPNLYWYRQAAGRGLQLLFYSVGIGQISSEVPQNLSASRPQDRQFILSSKKLLLSDSGFYLCAWSSQGSYEQYFGPGTRLTVT.

The chain carries TRBV27 and TRBJ1-2; D is undetermined. The germline gives CDR1 MNHEY, CDR2 SMNVEV (reference sequence). The CDR3 is made up of 13 amino acids. Between the trimmed V and J ends, which lost 4 bases and 4 bases, there was a span of 10 bases. The CDR3 region has the DNA TGTGCCAGCAGTTCGCTGACATTCTATGGCTACACCTTC. Amino acid sequence: CASSSLTFYGYTF.

The chain uses TRBV6-5 and TRBJ2-1; 7 bases are a match to TRBD1. The CDR3 is 14 residues long. After removal of 6 bases from V and 2 bases from J, the junction contained 4 bases not matched to a gene. Per germline, CDR1 MNHEY and CDR2 SVGAGI. The DNA for the CDR3 is TGTGCCAGCAGAAAAGGGACAGCCTACAATGAGCAGTTCTTC. Protein product: CASRKGTAYNEQFF.

The chain recombines TRBV6-5 with TRBJ2-7; D perhaps matches TRBD2 (5 bases). The ends were cut back, 8 bases at V and 1 base at J, with 15 bases in the middle. In germline, CDR1 is MNHEY, CDR2 SVGAGI. This CDR3 contains 14 residues. The CDR3: CASAYGVFSYEQYF. CDR3 coding DNA: TGTGCCAGCGCATACGGGGTATTTTCCTACGAGCAGTACTTC.